These 22 T cell receptor beta chains originate from one sample sequenced in a study of T cells in Graves' hyperthyroidism and ophthalmopathy. The investigators amplified TCR beta CDR3 regions from RNA transcripts. TCR CDR3 regions were first amplified by RT-PCR with HTBI primers. TCRdb re-called the multiplex PCR reads through MiXCR, storing one row per CDR3 protein. The sample contains around 200,000 distinct CDR3 sequences, about 16% of which appear only once. Material for sequencing was blood. The origin of the receptors is a middle-aged man with Graves' hyperthyroidism.

V and J are TRBV28 and TRBJ2-1, with 11 nucleotides matching TRBD2. The CDR3 totals 16 residues. Germline values: CDR1 MDHEN, CDR2 SYDVKM. The V segment lost 6 bases and the J segment 7 bases; nucleotides outside the gene matches: 11. CDR3 region: CASRTSGTSGLNEQFF. CDR3 DNA sequence: TGTGCCAGCAGAACGTCCGGGACTAGCGGACTTAATGAGCAGTTCTTC.

This clonotype was detected a few times. No conserved phenylalanine or tryptophan is present at the end of the CDR3, so a read error is the likely explanation. The chain has TRBV3-1 and TRBJ2-2; D might be TRBD1 (6 bases). Germline-derived CDR1 and CDR2 are LGHDT and YNNKEL (reference sequence). The CDR3 sequence is 17 residues long. Deletions cut 2 bases from V and 4 bases from J, with 17 bases between. This chain's CDR3 is CASSQRLGTRSTGELFS. The CDR3 nucleotides are TGTGCCAGCAGCCAAAGATTAGGGACAAGGAGCACCGGGGAGCTGTTTTCT.

This clonotype appeared a few times. The chain couples TRBV11-2 to TRBJ2-1, with 13 bases that match TRBD2. Per germline, CDR1 SGHAT and CDR2 FQNNGV. The CDR3 sequence is 21 residues long. Unmatched junction bases numbered 18, after V lost 4 bases and J lost 3 bases. CDR3 DNA: TGTGCCAGCAGCTCCGCCCTACTAGCGGGAGGGCTACAGGGCCTCTACAATGAGCAGTTCTTC. Translating it yields CASSSALLAGGLQGLYNEQFF.

This clonotype was counted at least ten times. The chain is built from TRBV6-1 and TRBJ2-1; 7 bases are shared with TRBD2. The CDR3 extends over 13 amino acids. CDR1 and CDR2 from the germline V gene are MNHNS and SASEGT. The V segment lost 8 bases and the J segment 7 bases; nucleotides outside the gene matches: 8. CDR3 DNA sequence: TGTGCCAGCGGGCGGGACTATAGGAATGAGCAGTTCTTC. Translating it yields CASGRDYRNEQFF.

This clonotype was seen repeatedly, ten times or more. This chain joins TRBV11-1 and TRBJ2-3, with a tentative D call TRBD2 (5 bases). The V gene lost 1 base and the J gene lost 6 bases, with 5 bases spanning the gap. The CDR3 runs to 12 residues. Per the germline V gene, CDR1 is SGHAT and CDR2 is FQDESV (reference sequence). The CDR3 bases are TGTGCCAGCAGCTTAGGGGAGGATACGCAGTATTTT. As protein: CASSLGEDTQYF. The full variable domain, rest sourced from reference TRBV11-1 and TRBJ2-3, is EAEVAQSPRYKITEKSQAVAFWCDPISGHATLYWYRQILGQGPELLVQFQDESVVDDSQLPKDRFSAERLKGVDSTLKIQPAELGDSAMYLCASSLGEDTQYFGPGTRLTVL.

In its sample, this clonotype was seen many times. The J gene is TRBJ2-7, the V gene TRBV2; D not resolved. The CDR3 is 12 residues long. V was shortened by 4 bases and J by 6 bases, with 10 bases between the two germline ends. Germline assignment: CDR1 SNHLY and CDR2 FYNNEI. CDR3 DNA: TGTGCCAGCAGTGTATCGCCAGGCGAGCAGTACTTC. Amino acid sequence: CASSVSPGEQYF. The full variable domain, completed using reference TRBV2 and TRBJ2-7, is EPEVTQTPSHQVTQMGQEVILRCVPISNHLYFYWYRQILGQKVEFLVSFYNNEISEKSEIFDDQFSVERPDGSNFTLKIRSTKLEDSAMYFCASSVSPGEQYFGPGTRLTVT.

The table lists this clonotype with many counts. V usage is TRBV20-1 and J usage is TRBJ1-3; maybe TRBD1 (6 bases). This CDR3 has 17 amino acids. Germline CDR1 DFQATT, CDR2 SNEGSKA (reference sequence). Trimming left V 4 bases short and J 0 bases short, with 19 bases between. The CDR3 spells CSATRGNVSFSGNTIYF. CDR3 in DNA: TGCAGTGCTACCAGGGGAAACGTATCCTTCTCTGGAAACACCATATATTTT.

This clonotype was found many times. This chain uses TRBV18 with TRBJ1-4, with a weak D call TRBD1 (6 bases). The ends were cut back, 3 bases at V and 3 bases at J, with 11 bases in the middle. The CDR3 has 15 amino acids. Per germline, CDR1 KGHSH and CDR2 LQKENI. The CDR3 DNA reads TGTGCCAGCTCACCCTTGACAGGAGCTAATGAAAAACTGTTTTTT. It is translated as CASSPLTGANEKLFF.

This clonotype was recorded at least ten times. The chain joins TRBV27 to TRBJ2-1; 13 bases match TRBD2. CDR1 and CDR2 (germline): MNHEY, SMNVEV (reference sequence). The CDR3 length is 14 residues. Trimming cost V 6 bases and J 10 bases; bases outside gene matches: 6. Here the CDR3 DNA reads TGTGCCAGCAGCGACGGGACTAGCGGGGCAGAGCAGTTCTTC. This sequence encodes CASSDGTSGAEQFF.

This clonotype was detected ten times or more. The V and J genes are TRBV11-1 and TRBJ2-1; the D gene is possibly TRBD2 (6 bases). Germline lookup yields CDR1 SGHAT and CDR2 FQDESV (reference sequence). The CDR3 totals 15 residues. Trimming removed 6 bases at V and 9 bases at J, with 21 bases between. CDR3 sequence reads: CASSSPGLGLGEQFF. For the CDR3, the DNA is TGTGCCAGCAGTTCTCCGGGACTGGGGCTTGGTGAGCAGTTCTTC. Based on the CDR3 plus reference TRBV11-1 and TRBJ2-1, the full variable domain is EAEVAQSPRYKITEKSQAVAFWCDPISGHATLYWYRQILGQGPELLVQFQDESVVDDSQLPKDRFSAERLKGVDSTLKIQPAELGDSAMYLCASSSPGLGLGEQFFGPGTRLTVL.

This rearrangement joins TRBV6-1 to TRBJ2-7, with 7 bases identical to TRBD1. Unmatched junction bases numbered 11, after V lost 2 bases and J lost 7 bases. CDR3 length equals 15 residues. In germline, CDR1 is MNHNS, CDR2 SASEGT. DNA for the CDR3: TGTGCCAGCAGTGAACAGGGGGACATGGAGTTAGAGCAGTACTTC. It is translated as CASSEQGDMELEQYF.

V usage is TRBV6-5 and J usage is TRBJ1-6; the D is unclear. Trimming took off 2 bases at V and 9 bases at J, with 11 bases between the two ends. Germline V gene sequence: CDR1 MNHEY, CDR2 SVGAGI. This CDR3 spans 14 amino acids. CDR3 residues: CASSYGLSGSPLHF. CDR3 nucleotide sequence: TGTGCCAGCAGTTACGGCCTATCTGGTTCACCCCTCCACTTT.

Regarding this clonotype: A much larger clone differs by one base, so this may be a read error. The conserved phenylalanine or tryptophan normally closing the CDR3 is absent here, so this likely arose from a read error. The rearrangement joins TRBV30 to TRBJ1-1; 7 positions agree with TRBD1. CDR3 length equals 15 residues. The V gene's germline CDR1 is GTSNPN and CDR2 SVGIG (reference sequence). V trimming: 4 bases; J trimming: 0 bases; junction bases outside the gene matches: 8. CDR3 loop: CAWKEDRRLNTEAFS. CDR3 nucleotide sequence: TGTGCCTGGAAGGAGGACAGGCGGTTGAACACTGAAGCTTTCTCT.

The V call is TRBV19, the J call TRBJ1-1, with a possible D match to TRBD1 (5 bases). V was pared by 3 bases and J by 0 bases, with 11 bases between. CDR1 is LNHDA, CDR2 SQIVND, per germline (reference sequence). This CDR3 has 15 amino acids. CDR3 DNA sequence: TGTGCCAGTAGTATTCCTGACAGACTGAACACTGAAGCTTTCTTT. This sequence encodes CASSIPDRLNTEAFF.

This clonotype showed up just a few times. A much larger clone is a single base away; this may be a read error. The chain carries TRBV7-9 and TRBJ2-7; 7 nucleotides match TRBD1. The CDR3 contains 13 residues. Germline assignment: CDR1 SEHNR and CDR2 FQNEAQ (reference sequence). For the CDR3, the DNA is TGTGCCAGCAGTTTCAAGGGGGCGGGCGAGCAGTGCTTC. This codes for CASSFKGAGEQCF.

This clonotype was detected many times. The gene calls are TRBV11-2 and TRBJ1-6; D not resolved. Germline loops: CDR1 SGHAT, CDR2 FQNNGV. The CDR3 totals 16 residues. Trimming took 5 bases from V and 1 from J, leaving 12 bases between them. The DNA of the CDR3 is TGTGCCAGCAGCCCCCAGCTCGGATCCTATAATTCACCCCTCCACTTT. It yields the protein CASSPQLGSYNSPLHF.

This clonotype was seen many times. The chain employs TRBV6-1 and TRBJ1-6, with 9 nucleotides matching TRBD1. Trimming took 7 bases from V and 10 from J; bases not matched to a gene: 5. In germline, CDR1 is MNHNS, CDR2 SASEGT. The CDR3 is 13 residues long. The CDR3 bases are TGTGCCAGCAAGGACAGGGGTTACTCACCCCTCCACTTT. Protein product: CASKDRGYSPLHF.

The table lists this clonotype with a few counts. CDR3 DNA: TGTGCCAGCAGCCAAGGGACACTGGATGAGAGCACTGAAGCTTTCTTT. Protein sequence: CASSQGTLDESTEAFF. The J gene is TRBJ1-1, the V gene TRBV3-1; a weak D match, TRBD1 (5 bases). This CDR3 is built from 16 residues. Germline loops: CDR1 LGHDT, CDR2 YNNKEL (reference sequence). The V end lost 1 base, the J end lost 4 bases, and 16 bases lay between the germline ends.

This clonotype was observed many times. The chain combines TRBV30 with TRBJ2-3, with D perhaps given as TRBD1 or TRBD2 (5 bases each). CDR3 length: 17 amino acids. Looked up from germline, CDR1 is GTSNPN and CDR2 is SVGIG (reference sequence). Trimming removed 6 bases at V and 5 bases at J, with 27 bases between. The CDR3 spells CACELLSGRYTGDTQYF. CDR3 in DNA: TGTGCCTGCGAACTACTGTCGGGACGCTACACGGGAGATACGCAGTATTTT. The full variable domain, its missing parts supplied by reference TRBV30 and TRBJ2-3, is SQTIHQWPATLVQPVGSPLSLECTVEGTSNPNLYWYRQAAGRGLQLLFYSVGIGQISSEVPQNLSASRPQDRQFILSSKKLLLSDSGFYLCACELLSGRYTGDTQYFGPGTRLTVL.

This clonotype was found many times. The chain carries TRBV3-1 and TRBJ2-7; 8 positions match TRBD2. J lost 4 bases, V lost 1 base, and 6 bases had no gene match. Germline CDR1 LGHDT, CDR2 YNNKEL (reference sequence). The CDR3 totals 15 residues. In nucleotides, the CDR3 is TGTGCCAGCAGCCAAGGGACTAGCTCTTTTTACGAGCAGTACTTC. Translation: CASSQGTSSFYEQYF.

This clonotype was detected ten times or more. CDR3 region: CASSSLIGGQVTDTQYF. Here the CDR3 DNA reads TGTGCCAGCAGCTCGTTAATAGGGGGCCAAGTCACAGATACGCAGTATTTT. The J gene is TRBJ2-3, the V gene TRBV7-8, with TRBD1 matching over 7 bases. This CDR3 region has 17 residues. V lost 4 bases and J lost 2; bases outside the gene matches: 12. CDR1 and CDR2 (germline): SGHVS, FQNEAQ. Drawing the rest from reference TRBV7-8 and TRBJ2-3, the complete variable domain is GAGVSQSPRYKVAKRGQDVALRCDPISGHVSLFWYQQALGQGPEFLTYFQNEAQLDKSGLPSDRFFAERPEGSVSTLKIQRTQQEDSAVYLCASSSLIGGQVTDTQYFGPGTRLTVL.

This clonotype has at least ten counts. The chain has TRBV7-8 and TRBJ1-2, with D hard to call. Germline values: CDR1 SGHVS, CDR2 FQNEAQ. Trimming left V 5 bases short and J 0 bases short, with 7 bases between. The CDR3 length is 13 residues. For the CDR3, the DNA is TGTGCCAGCAGCCAAGCGGCTAACTATGGCTACACCTTC. Translated, it gives CASSQAANYGYTF.